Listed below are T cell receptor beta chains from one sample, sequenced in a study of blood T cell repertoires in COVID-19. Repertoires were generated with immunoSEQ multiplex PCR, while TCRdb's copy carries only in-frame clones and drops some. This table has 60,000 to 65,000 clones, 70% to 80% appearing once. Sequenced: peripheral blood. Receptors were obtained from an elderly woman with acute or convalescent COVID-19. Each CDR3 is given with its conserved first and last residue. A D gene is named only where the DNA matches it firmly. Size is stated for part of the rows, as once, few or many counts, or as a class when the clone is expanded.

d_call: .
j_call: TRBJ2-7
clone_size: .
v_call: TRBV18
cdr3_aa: CASSPRSAGPSSYEQYF
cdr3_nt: TGTGCCAGCTCACCACGGTCGGCGGGGCCGAGCTCCTACGAGCAGTACTTC

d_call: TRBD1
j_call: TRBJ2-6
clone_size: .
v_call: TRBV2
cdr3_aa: CASSAGGAGANVLTF
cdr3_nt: TGTGCCAGCAGTGCAGGGGGAGCAGGGGCCAACGTCCTGACTTTC

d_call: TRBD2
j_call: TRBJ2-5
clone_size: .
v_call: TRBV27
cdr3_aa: CASSGLAGTQETQYF
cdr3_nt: TGTGCCAGCAGTGGACTAGCGGGGACCCAAGAGACCCAGTACTTC

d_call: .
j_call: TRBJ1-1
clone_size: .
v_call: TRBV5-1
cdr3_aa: CASSLAAVQVTEAFF
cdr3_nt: TGCGCCAGCAGCTTGGCCGCAGTTCAGGTCACTGAAGCTTTCTTT

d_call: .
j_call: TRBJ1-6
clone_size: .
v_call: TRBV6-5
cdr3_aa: CASSRESKNSPLHF
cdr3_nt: TGTGCCAGCAGTCGAGAGTCAAAGAATTCACCCCTCCACTTT

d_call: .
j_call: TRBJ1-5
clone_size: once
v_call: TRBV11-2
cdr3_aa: CASSLTDYQPQHF
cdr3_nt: TGTGCCAGCAGCTTGACAGATTATCAGCCCCAGCATTTT

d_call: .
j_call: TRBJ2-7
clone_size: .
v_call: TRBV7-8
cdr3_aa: CASSHRRAVGHEQYF
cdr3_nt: TGTGCCAGCAGCCACCGGCGGGCGGTCGGGCACGAGCAGTACTTC

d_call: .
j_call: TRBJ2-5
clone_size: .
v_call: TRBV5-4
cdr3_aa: CASSFGLSKETQYF
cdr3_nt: TGTGCCAGCAGCTTTGGACTTAGTAAAGAGACCCAGTACTTC

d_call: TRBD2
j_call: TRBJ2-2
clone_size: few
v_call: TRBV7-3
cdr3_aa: CASRREAGELFF
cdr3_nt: TGTGCCAGCAGGCGGGAGGCCGGGGAGCTGTTTTTT

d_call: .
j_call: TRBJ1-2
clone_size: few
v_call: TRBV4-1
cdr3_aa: CASSPPEDYGYTF
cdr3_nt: TGCGCCAGCAGCCCCCCGGAGGACTATGGCTACACCTTC

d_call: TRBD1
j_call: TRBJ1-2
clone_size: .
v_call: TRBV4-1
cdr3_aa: CASSQGQAVYGYTF
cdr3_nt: TGCGCCAGCAGCCAGGGACAGGCAGTCTATGGCTACACCTTC

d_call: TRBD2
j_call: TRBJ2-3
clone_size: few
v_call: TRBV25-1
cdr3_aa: CASGETSVTHTTQYF
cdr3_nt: TGTGCCAGCGGGGAGACTAGCGTCACACATACCACACAGTATTTT

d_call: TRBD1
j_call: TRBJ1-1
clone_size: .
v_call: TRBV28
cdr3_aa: CASRLRTGGMNTEAFF
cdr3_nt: TGTGCCAGCAGACTCCGGACAGGGGGCATGAACACTGAAGCTTTCTTT

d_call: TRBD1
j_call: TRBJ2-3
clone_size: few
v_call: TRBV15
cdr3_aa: CATSRGGGTGGVHTQYF
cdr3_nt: TGTGCCACCAGCAGAGGTGGCGGGACAGGGGGTGTGCATACGCAGTATTTT

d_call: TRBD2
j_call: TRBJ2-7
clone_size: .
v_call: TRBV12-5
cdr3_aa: CASGLDSGIAAYEQYF
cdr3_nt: TGTGCTAGTGGTTTGGATAGCGGGATCGCAGCCTACGAGCAGTACTTC

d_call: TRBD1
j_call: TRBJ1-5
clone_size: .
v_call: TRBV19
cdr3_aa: CASSIRDRNQPQHF
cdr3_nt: TGTGCCAGTAGTATCCGGGACAGAAATCAGCCCCAGCATTTT

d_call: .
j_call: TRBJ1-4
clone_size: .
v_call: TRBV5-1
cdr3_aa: CASSLVRGAANEKLFF
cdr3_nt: TGCGCCAGCAGCTTGGTACGGGGGGCGGCTAATGAAAAACTGTTTTTT

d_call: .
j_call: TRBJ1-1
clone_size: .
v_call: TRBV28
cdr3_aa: CASTGPNTEAFF
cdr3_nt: TGTGCCAGCACAGGTCCGAACACTGAAGCTTTCTTT

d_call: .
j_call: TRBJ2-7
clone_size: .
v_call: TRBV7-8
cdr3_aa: CASSFEVGEQYF
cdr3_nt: TGTGCCAGCAGCTTCGAGGTTGGCGAGCAGTACTTC

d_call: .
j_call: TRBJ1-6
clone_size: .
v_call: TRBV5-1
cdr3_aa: CASSFGGYNSPLHF
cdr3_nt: TGCGCCAGCAGCTTCGGGGGTTATAATTCACCCCTCCACTTT

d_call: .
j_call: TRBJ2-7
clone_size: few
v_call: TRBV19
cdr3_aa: CASSIVRTGEQYF
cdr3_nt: TGTGCCAGTAGTATAGTGAGGACTGGGGAGCAGTACTTC

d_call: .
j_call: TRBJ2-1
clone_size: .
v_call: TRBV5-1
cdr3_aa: CASTLQGTTYNEQFF
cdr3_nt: TGCGCCAGCACCCTTCAAGGGACAACATACAATGAGCAGTTCTTC

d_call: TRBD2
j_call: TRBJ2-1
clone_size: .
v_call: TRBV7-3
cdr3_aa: CASSFGTSGDEQFF
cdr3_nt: TGTGCCAGCAGCTTCGGGACTAGCGGGGATGAGCAGTTCTTC

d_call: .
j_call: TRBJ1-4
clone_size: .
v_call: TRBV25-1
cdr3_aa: CASSRVATNEKLFF
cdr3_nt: TGTGCCAGCAGTCGAGTAGCAACTAATGAAAAACTGTTTTTT

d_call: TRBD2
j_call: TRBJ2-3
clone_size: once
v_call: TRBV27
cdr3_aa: CASRTGTSAPAQYF
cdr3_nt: TGTGCCAGCAGAACCGGGACTAGCGCCCCAGCGCAGTATTTT

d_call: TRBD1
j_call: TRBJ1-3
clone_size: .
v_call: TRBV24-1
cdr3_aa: CATSDPGTAGNTIYF
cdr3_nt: TGTGCCACCAGTGATCCCGGGACAGCAGGAAACACCATATATTTT

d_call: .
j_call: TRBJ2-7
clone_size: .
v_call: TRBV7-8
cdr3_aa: CASSFSKEGASYEQYF
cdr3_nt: TGTGCCAGCAGCTTTTCTAAGGAGGGGGCCTCCTACGAGCAGTACTTC

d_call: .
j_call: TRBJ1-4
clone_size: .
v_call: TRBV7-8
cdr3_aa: CASSLNVGNEKLFF
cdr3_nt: TGTGCCAGCAGCTTAAACGTCGGTAATGAAAAACTGTTTTTT

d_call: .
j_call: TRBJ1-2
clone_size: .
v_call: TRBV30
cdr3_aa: CAWSRGRGRGYTF
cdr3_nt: TGTGCCTGGAGTCGCGGCAGGGGACGCGGCTACACCTTC

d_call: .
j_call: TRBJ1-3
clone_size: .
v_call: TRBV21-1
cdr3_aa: CATPPGQSTIGNTIYF
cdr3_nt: TGTGCCACCCCACCGGGACAGAGTACAATAGGAAACACCATATATTTT

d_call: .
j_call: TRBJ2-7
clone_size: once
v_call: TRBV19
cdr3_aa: CASSMSAGNYEQYF
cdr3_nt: TGTGCCAGTAGTATGTCCGCAGGGAACTACGAGCAGTACTTC

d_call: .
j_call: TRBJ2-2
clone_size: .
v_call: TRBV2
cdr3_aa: CASSATQRNTGELFF
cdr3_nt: TGTGCCAGCAGTGCCACCCAGCGGAACACCGGGGAGCTGTTTTTT

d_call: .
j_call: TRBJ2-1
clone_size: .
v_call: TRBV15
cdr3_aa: CATSQSGGSASINEQFF
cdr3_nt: TGTGCCACCAGCCAGAGTGGGGGGTCGGCGTCGATAAATGAGCAGTTCTTC

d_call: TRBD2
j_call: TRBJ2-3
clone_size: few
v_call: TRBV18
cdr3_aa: CASSPGLAGIDTQYF
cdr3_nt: TGTGCCAGCTCACCGGGACTAGCGGGAATAGATACGCAGTATTTT

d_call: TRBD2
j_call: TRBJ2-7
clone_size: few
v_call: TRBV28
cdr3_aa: CASSKLDYSGRSYEQYF
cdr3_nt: TGTGCCAGCAGTAAACTCGACTATAGCGGGAGGTCCTACGAGCAGTACTTC

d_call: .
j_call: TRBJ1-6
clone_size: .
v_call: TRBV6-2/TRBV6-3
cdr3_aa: CASSTEGPIYYSLHF
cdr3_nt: TGTGCCAGCAGTACCGAGGGCCCGATTTATTATTCCCTCCACTTT

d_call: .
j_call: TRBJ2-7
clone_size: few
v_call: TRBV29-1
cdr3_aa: CSVELFYEQYF
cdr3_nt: TGCAGCGTTGAACTATTCTACGAGCAGTACTTC

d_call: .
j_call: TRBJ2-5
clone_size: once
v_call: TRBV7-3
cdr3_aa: CASSPTHLMETQYF
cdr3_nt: TGTGCCAGCAGCCCTACCCACCTTATGGAGACCCAGTACTTC

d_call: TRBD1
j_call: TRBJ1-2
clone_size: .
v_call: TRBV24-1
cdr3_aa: CATSEQGIAYGYTF
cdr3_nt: TGTGCCACCAGTGAACAGGGGATTGCCTATGGCTACACCTTC

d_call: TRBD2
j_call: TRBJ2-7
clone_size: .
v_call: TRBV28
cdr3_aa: CASKPGLVPNYEQYF
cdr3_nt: TGTGCCAGCAAGCCGGGACTAGTCCCCAACTACGAGCAGTACTTC

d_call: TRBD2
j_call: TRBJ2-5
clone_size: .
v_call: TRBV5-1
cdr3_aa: CASSLTPSGRRKETQYF
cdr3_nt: TGCGCCAGCAGCTTGACCCCTAGCGGGAGAAGGAAAGAGACCCAGTACTTC

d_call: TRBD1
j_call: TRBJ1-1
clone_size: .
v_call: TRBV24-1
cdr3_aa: CATRPGQGATEAFF
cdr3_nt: TGTGCCACCCGCCCGGGACAGGGGGCCACTGAAGCTTTCTTT

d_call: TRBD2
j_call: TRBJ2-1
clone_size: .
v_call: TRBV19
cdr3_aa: CASSISSGSAYNEQFF
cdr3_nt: TGTGCCAGTAGTATATCTAGCGGGAGTGCCTACAATGAGCAGTTCTTC

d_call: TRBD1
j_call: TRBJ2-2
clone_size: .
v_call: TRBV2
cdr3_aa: CASSSGQGARNTGELFF
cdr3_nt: TGTGCCAGCAGTTCAGGACAGGGGGCAAGGAACACCGGGGAGCTGTTTTTT

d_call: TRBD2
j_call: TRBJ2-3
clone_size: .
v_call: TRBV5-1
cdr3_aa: CASAGSLAGGDTQYF
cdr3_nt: TGCGCCAGCGCCGGGTCACTAGCGGGAGGGGATACGCAGTATTTT

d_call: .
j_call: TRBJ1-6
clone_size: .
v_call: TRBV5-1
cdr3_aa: CASSLERPGASNSPLHF
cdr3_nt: TGCGCCAGCAGCTTGGAGCGGCCGGGCGCCAGTAATTCACCCCTCCACTTT

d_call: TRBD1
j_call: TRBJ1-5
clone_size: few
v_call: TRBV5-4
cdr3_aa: CASSLTVGGRSNQPQHF
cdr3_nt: TGTGCCAGCAGCTTGACAGTAGGGGGCCGGAGCAATCAGCCCCAGCATTTT

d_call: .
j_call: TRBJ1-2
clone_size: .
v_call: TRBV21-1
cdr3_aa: CASSKPVRHSYGYTF
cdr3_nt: TGTGCCAGCAGCAAACCGGTCCGACACAGCTATGGCTACACCTTC

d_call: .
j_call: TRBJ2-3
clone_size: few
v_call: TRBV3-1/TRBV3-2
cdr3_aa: CASSQATDTQYF
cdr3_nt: TGTGCCAGCAGCCAGGCTACAGATACGCAGTATTTT

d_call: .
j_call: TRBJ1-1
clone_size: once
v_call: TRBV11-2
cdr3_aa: CASSLGGVPSSMIF
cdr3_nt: TGTGCCAGCAGCTTAGGAGGCGTCCCCTCATCCATGATTTTT

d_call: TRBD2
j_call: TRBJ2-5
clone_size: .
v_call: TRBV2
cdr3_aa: CASKGLAEETQYF
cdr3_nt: TGTGCCAGCAAGGGACTAGCAGAAGAGACCCAGTACTTC

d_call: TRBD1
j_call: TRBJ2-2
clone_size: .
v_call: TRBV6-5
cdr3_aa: CASSYDRGGDTGELFF
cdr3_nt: TGTGCCAGCAGTTATGACAGGGGCGGGGACACCGGGGAGCTGTTTTTT

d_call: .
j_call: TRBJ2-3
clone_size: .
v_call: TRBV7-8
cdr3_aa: CASSRVAKTSTDTQYF
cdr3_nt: TGTGCCAGCAGCCGAGTGGCGAAGACTAGCACAGATACGCAGTATTTT